The 7 T cell receptor beta chains below were found in one sample sequenced in a study of B cell selection in AIRE deficiency. The sorted conventional CD4 T cells were gated as CD4+CD127+. The table came from immunoSEQ multiplex PCR; TCRdb's copy has only in-frame clones and leaves some out. Found here are roughly 25,000 clones, roughly 95% of them singletons; the top ten hold 0.2% to 0.25%. Sequenced input: CD4+CD127+ conventional T cells sorted from PBMCs. The source of these receptors is a human donor in good health.

This chain joins TRBV27 and TRBJ1-2, with a possible D match to TRBD1 (5 bases). Per germline, CDR1 MNHEY and CDR2 SMNVEV (reference sequence). This CDR3 contains 15 residues. Trimming pared 3 bases from V and 4 bases from J, leaving 15 bases between. The CDR3 nucleotides are TGTGCCAGCAGTTTTGGGCAGGGCTCGTCCTATGGCTACACCTTC. Amino acids: CASSFGQGSSYGYTF.

The CDR3 coding sequence is TGTGCCAGCAGTTTAGAAGGACAGGGACGTTATGGCTACACCTTC. It specifies CASSLEGQGRYGYTF. This chain uses TRBV27 with TRBJ1-2; TRBD1 agrees at 8 bases. V trimming: 2 bases; J trimming: 5 bases; junction bases outside the gene matches: 7. Germline-derived CDR1 and CDR2 are MNHEY and SMNVEV (reference sequence). The CDR3 loop spans 15 amino acids.

The chain combines TRBV11-3 with TRBJ2-2, with TRBD2 matching 10 bases. CDR1 SGHNT and CDR2 YENEEA come from the germline V gene. CDR3 size: 14 residues. With 6 bases clipped from V and 5 bases from J, the junction kept 3 bases outside the gene matches. The CDR3 DNA sequence: TGTGCCAGCAGTAGTAGCGGGAGGACCGGGGAGCTGTTTTTT. Translated, it gives CASSSSGRTGELFF. The whole variable domain, filled in from reference TRBV11-3 and TRBJ2-2, reads EAGVVQSPRYKIIEKKQPVAFWCNPISGHNTLYWYLQNLGQGPELLIRYENEEAVDDSQLPKDRFSAERLKGVDSTLKIQPAELGDSAVYLCASSSSGRTGELFFGEGSRLTVL.

V usage is TRBV21-1 and J usage is TRBJ2-1; TRBD1 is the table's D call, not checked against the DNA. TRBV21-1 is designated a pseudogene. This CDR3 has 13 amino acids. The CDR3 loop reads CASGQVSYNEQFF. The CDR3 coding sequence is TGTGCCAGCGGTCAGGTTTCCTACAATGAGCAGTTCTTC.

J is TRBJ1-1 and V is TRBV7-2; D is undetermined. Per the germline V gene, CDR1 is SGHTA and CDR2 is FQGNSA. This CDR3 contains 14 residues. V was cut by 3 bases and J by 1 base, with 9 bases left in between. As DNA, the CDR3 is TGTGCCAGCAGCTTCAAGTTCTCGAACACTGAAGCTTTCTTT. The encoded protein is CASSFKFSNTEAFF.

J is TRBJ2-7 and V is TRBV2; D unclear. This CDR3 spans 14 amino acids. Germline V gives CDR1 SNHLY, CDR2 FYNNEI. Trimming pared 2 bases from V and 0 bases from J, leaving 8 bases between. CDR3: CASSETESSYEQYF. In DNA form, the CDR3 reads TGTGCCAGCAGTGAAACAGAAAGCTCCTACGAGCAGTACTTC.

The genes are TRBV2 and TRBJ1-5; D is unclear. With 3 bases removed from V and 7 bases from J, the gap between germline ends came to 7 bases. Looked up from germline, CDR1 is SNHLY and CDR2 is FYNNEI. This CDR3 is built from 12 residues. CDR3 sequence (DNA): TGTGCCAGCAGTGATCCCGTCCAGCCCCAGCATTTT. Its translation is CASSDPVQPQHF.